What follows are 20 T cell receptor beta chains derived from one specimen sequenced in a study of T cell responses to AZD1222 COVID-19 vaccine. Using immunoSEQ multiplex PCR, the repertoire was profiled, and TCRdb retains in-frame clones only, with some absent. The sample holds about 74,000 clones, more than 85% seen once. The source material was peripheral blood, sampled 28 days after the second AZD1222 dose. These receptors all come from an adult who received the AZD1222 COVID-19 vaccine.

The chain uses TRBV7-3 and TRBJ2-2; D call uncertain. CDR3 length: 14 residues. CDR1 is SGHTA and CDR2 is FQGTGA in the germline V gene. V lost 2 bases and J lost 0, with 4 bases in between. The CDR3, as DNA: TGTGCCAGCAGCTTACGGTCGAACACCGGGGAGCTGTTTTTT. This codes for CASSLRSNTGELFF.

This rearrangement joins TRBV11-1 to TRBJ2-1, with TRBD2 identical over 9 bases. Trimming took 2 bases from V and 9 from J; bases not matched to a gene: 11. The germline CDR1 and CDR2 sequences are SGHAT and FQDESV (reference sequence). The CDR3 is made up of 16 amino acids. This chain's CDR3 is CASSLSEGTSWGEQFF. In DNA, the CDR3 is TGTGCCAGCAGCTTATCCGAGGGGACTAGCTGGGGTGAGCAGTTCTTC.

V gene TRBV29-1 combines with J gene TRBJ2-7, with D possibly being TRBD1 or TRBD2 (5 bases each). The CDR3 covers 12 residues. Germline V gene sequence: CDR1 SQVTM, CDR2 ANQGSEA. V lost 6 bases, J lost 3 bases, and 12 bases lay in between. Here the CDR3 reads CSVRDGYYEQYF. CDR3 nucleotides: TGCAGCGTCCGGGACGGGTACTACGAGCAGTACTTC.

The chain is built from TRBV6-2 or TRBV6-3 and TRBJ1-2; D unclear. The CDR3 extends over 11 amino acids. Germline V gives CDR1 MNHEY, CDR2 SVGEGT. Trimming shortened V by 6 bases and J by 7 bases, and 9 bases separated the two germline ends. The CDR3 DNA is TGTGCCAGCAGCCTCGGAGGTGGCTACACCTTC. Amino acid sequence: CASSLGGGYTF.

In DNA form, the CDR3 reads TGTGCCAGCAGCCAAGCGGGAAGGGATACGCAGTATTTT. Amino acids: CASSQAGRDTQYF. The chain employs TRBV7-3 and TRBJ2-3; 7 bases map to TRBD2. Germline V gene lookup returns CDR1 SGHTA and CDR2 FQGTGA. With V trimmed by 5 bases and J by 6 bases, 5 bases remained unmatched. The CDR3 loop spans 13 amino acids.

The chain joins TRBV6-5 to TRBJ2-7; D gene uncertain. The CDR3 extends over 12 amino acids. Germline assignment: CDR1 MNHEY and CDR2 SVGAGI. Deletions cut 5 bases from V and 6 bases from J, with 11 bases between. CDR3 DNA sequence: TGTGCCAGCAGTAGGTTCATTTCCGAGCAGTACTTC. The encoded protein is CASSRFISEQYF.

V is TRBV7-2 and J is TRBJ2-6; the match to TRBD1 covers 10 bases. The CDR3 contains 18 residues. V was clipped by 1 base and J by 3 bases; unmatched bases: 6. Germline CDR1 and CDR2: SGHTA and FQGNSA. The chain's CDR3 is CASSLDPGQGFGANVLTF. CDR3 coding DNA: TGTGCCAGCAGCTTAGATCCGGGACAGGGGTTTGGGGCCAACGTCCTGACTTTC.

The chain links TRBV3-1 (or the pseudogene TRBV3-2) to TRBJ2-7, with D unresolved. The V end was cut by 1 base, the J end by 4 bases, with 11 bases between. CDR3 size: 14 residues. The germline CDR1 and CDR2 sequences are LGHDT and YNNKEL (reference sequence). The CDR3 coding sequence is TGTGCCAGCAGCCAAGCGGCTACAACTTACGAGCAGTACTTC. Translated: CASSQAATTYEQYF.

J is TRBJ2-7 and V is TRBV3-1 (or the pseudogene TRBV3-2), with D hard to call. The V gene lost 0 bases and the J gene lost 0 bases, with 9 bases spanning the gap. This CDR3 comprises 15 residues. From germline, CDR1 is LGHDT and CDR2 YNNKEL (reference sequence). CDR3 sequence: CASSQDGISSYEQYF. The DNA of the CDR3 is TGTGCCAGCAGCCAAGACGGAATTAGCTCCTACGAGCAGTACTTC.

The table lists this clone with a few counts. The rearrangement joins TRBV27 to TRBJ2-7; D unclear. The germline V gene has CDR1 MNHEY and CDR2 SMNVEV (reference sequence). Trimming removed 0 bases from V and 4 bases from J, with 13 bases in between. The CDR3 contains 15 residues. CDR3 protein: CASSLSPSQVYEQYF. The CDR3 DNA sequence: TGTGCCAGCAGTTTATCCCCATCCCAAGTTTACGAGCAGTACTTC.

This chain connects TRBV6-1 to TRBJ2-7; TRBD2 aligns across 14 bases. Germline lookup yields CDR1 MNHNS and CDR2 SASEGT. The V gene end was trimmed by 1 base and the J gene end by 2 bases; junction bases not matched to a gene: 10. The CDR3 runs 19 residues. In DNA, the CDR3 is TGTGCCAGCAGTGAAGGGTGGTGGACTAGCGGGAGGAAGACCTACGAGCAGTACTTC. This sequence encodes CASSEGWWTSGRKTYEQYF.

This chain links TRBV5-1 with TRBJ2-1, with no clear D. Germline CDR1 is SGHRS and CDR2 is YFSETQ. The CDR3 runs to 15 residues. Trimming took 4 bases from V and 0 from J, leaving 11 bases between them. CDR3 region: CASSPSRSSYNEQFF. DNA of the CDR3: TGCGCCAGCAGCCCCTCCAGGAGCTCCTACAATGAGCAGTTCTTC.

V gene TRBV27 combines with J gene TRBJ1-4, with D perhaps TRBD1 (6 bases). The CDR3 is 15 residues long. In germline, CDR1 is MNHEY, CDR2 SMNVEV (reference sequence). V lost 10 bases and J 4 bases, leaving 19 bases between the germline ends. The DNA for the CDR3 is TGTGCCACCCCAGTCGGGGGCGCCAATAATGAAAAACTGTTTTTT. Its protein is CATPVGGANNEKLFF.

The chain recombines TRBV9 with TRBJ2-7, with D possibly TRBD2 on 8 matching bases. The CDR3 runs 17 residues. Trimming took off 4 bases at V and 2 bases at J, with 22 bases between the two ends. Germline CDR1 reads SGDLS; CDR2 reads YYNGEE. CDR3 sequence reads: CASSPTGEAGDTYEQYF. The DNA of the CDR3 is TGTGCCAGCAGCCCCACAGGGGAAGCGGGAGACACCTACGAGCAGTACTTC. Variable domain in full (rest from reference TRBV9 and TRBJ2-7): DSGVTQTPKHLITATGQRVTLRCSPRSGDLSVYWYQQSLDQGLQFLIQYYNGEERAKGNILERFSAQQFPDLHSELNLSSLELGDSALYFCASSPTGEAGDTYEQYFGPGTRLTVT.

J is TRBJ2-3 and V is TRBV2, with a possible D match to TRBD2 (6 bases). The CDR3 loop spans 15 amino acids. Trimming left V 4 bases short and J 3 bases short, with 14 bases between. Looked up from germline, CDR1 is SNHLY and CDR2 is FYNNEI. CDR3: CASSGDWLKTDTQYF. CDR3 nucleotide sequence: TGTGCCAGCAGTGGGGACTGGTTGAAGACAGATACGCAGTATTTT.

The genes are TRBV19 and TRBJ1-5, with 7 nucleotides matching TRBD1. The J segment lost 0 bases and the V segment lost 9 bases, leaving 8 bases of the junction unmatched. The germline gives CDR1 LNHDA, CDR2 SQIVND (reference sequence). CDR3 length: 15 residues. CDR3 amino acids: CASGQDLYSNQPQHF. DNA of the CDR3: TGTGCCAGCGGACAGGACCTTTATAGCAATCAGCCCCAGCATTTT.

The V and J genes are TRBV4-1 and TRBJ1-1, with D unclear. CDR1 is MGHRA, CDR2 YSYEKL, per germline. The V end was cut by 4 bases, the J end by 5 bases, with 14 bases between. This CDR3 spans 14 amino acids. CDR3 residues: CASSPGPPGTEAFF. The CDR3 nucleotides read TGCGCCAGCAGCCCCGGCCCCCCGGGAACTGAAGCTTTCTTT.

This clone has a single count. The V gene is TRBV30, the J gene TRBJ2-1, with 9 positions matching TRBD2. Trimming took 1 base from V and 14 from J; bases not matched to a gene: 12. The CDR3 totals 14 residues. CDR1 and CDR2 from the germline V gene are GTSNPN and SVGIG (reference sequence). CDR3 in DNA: TGTGCCTGGAGTGCCACCACGGGACTAGCTAGGAAGTTCTTC. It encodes CAWSATTGLARKFF.

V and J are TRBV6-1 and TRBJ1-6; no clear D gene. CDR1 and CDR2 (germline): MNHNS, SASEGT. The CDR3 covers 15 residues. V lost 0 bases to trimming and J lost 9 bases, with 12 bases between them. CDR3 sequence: CASSEALLGISPLHF. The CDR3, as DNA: TGTGCCAGCAGTGAAGCGCTTCTGGGGATTTCACCCCTCCACTTT.

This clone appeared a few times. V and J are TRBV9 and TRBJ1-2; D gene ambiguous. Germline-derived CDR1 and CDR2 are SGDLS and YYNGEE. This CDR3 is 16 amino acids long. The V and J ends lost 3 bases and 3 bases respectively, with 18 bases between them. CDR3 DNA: TGTGCCAGCAGCGCAGGCCGGTTTGGCGGCGACTATGGCTACACCTTC. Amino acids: CASSAGRFGGDYGYTF.